The 10 T cell receptor beta chains reported below all come from one sample, sequenced in a study of response to subunit inactivated influenza vaccine (dated by TCRdb to the late 2010s). The label giving this sample's time point can be read as: approximately 40 days after influenza vaccine administration. Receptor libraries were prepared by RT-PCR. Sequencing instrument: Illumina HiSeq 2500. Using fastp at Q25 and MiXCR, TCRdb reprocessed the public reads and kept productive beta chains. Each CDR3 protein appears once, grouped with its most common genes and DNA. The sample table contains more than 400,000 distinct CDR3 sequences; only one count was recorded for approximately 11% of them. The ten largest account for 12% of the sample. The sequenced sample was PBMCs from blood, obtained 45 days after vaccination. The receptors here all came from a man aged 45-65 years who received an inactivated influenza vaccine. Donor details come from another sample of the same person, matched by shared clones.

This clonotype has a handful of counts. This chain connects TRBV5-1 to TRBJ2-2; D perhaps matches TRBD2 (6 bases). The CDR3 is made up of 17 amino acids. CDR1 is SGHRS, CDR2 YFSETQ, per germline. V was shortened by 4 bases and J by 0 bases, with 16 bases between the two germline ends. CDR3 sequence: CASSPRLAAANTGELFF. CDR3 coding DNA: TGCGCCAGCAGCCCTCGCTTAGCGGCGGCGAACACCGGGGAGCTGTTTTTT.

With respect to this clonotype: One base away lies a much larger clone, so this may be a sequencing read error. The V gene is TRBV12-3 or TRBV12-4, the J gene TRBJ2-4; no clear D gene. Deletions cut 6 bases from V and 4 bases from J, with 10 bases between. CDR3 length: 13 amino acids. This CDR3 is CASSSNHKNIQYF. DNA of the CDR3: TGTGCCAGCAGCTCCAATCATAAAAACATTCAGTACTTC.

The rearrangement uses TRBV4-2 and TRBJ2-4; 11 nucleotides line up with TRBD1. CDR1 and CDR2 from the germline V gene are LGHNA and YNFKEQ. This CDR3 is built from 15 residues. The V segment lost 2 bases and the J segment 8 bases; nucleotides outside the gene matches: 5. CDR3 loop: CASSQNRDRGDIQYF. As DNA, the CDR3 is TGTGCCAGCAGCCAAAACCGGGACAGGGGGGACATTCAGTACTTC.

This clonotype was recorded at least ten times. The V gene is TRBV5-1, the J gene TRBJ2-5; no firm D call. Per the germline V gene, CDR1 is SGHRS and CDR2 is YFSETQ. The ends were cut back, 0 bases at V and 1 base at J, with 7 bases in the middle. This CDR3 has 14 residues. The CDR3 sequence is CASSLGAFQETQYF. The CDR3 nucleotides are TGCGCCAGCAGCTTGGGGGCGTTCCAAGAGACCCAGTACTTC.

The chain links TRBV20-1 to TRBJ1-2, with TRBD1 matching over 12 bases. Germline trimming cut 6 bases from V and 7 bases from J; bases unmatched to any gene: 15. Germline V gives CDR1 DFQATT, CDR2 SNEGSKA (reference sequence). The CDR3 length is 16 residues. The CDR3 sequence is CSASPGTGGRVGGYTF. The DNA of the CDR3 is TGCAGTGCAAGCCCTGGGACAGGGGGCAGAGTAGGTGGCTACACCTTC.

CDR3 DNA: TGTGCCAGCAGTTCAGCAGGGTATGGCTACACCTTC. Encoded protein: CASSSAGYGYTF. This chain links TRBV12-3 or TRBV12-4 with TRBJ1-2; possible D gene TRBD1, 5 bases. V was clipped by 4 bases and J by 5 bases, with 8 bases between them. The CDR3 loop spans 12 amino acids.

This chain links TRBV12-3 or TRBV12-4 with TRBJ1-5; no reliable D call. The ends were cut back, 3 bases at V and 3 bases at J, with 12 bases in the middle. This CDR3 spans 15 amino acids. The chain's CDR3 is CASSLQSSHNQPQHF. CDR3 sequence (DNA): TGTGCCAGCAGTTTGCAGAGCAGCCACAATCAGCCCCAGCATTTT.

This clonotype was seen a handful of times. The chain is built from TRBV5-1 and TRBJ2-5; TRBD2 matches at 8 bases. Germline CDR1 reads SGHRS; CDR2 reads YFSETQ. Trimming cost V 2 bases and J 4 bases; bases outside gene matches: 13. This CDR3 spans 17 amino acids. The CDR3 protein is CASSFYRGGRYAETQYF. The CDR3 coding sequence is TGCGCCAGCAGCTTTTACCGGGGGGGCCGGTATGCAGAGACCCAGTACTTC.

J is TRBJ1-4 and V is TRBV9; D perhaps matches TRBD1 (6 bases). The CDR3 contains 12 residues. V was clipped by 4 bases and J by 8 bases, with 9 bases between them. Germline V gene data show CDR1 as SGDLS and CDR2 as YYNGEE. This CDR3 reads CASSYQGEKLFF. In DNA, the CDR3 is TGTGCCAGCAGCTATCAGGGGGAAAAACTGTTTTTT.

The table lists this clonotype with a few counts. The chain couples TRBV6-1 to TRBJ2-7; TRBD1 agrees at 9 bases. V shed 5 bases and J 3 bases; nucleotides not matched to a gene: 5. This CDR3 spans 14 amino acids. CDR1 is MNHNS, CDR2 SASEGT, per germline. In nucleotides, the CDR3 is TGTGCCAGCAGTATGGGGACAGGGATCTACGAGCAGTACTTC. Encoded protein: CASSMGTGIYEQYF.